These T cell receptor beta chains were read from a single sample in a study of OX40 agonist ivuxolimab in advanced cancers. Data came from immunoSEQ multiplex PCR; TCRdb stores just in-frame clones and leaves some out. The sample lists around 70,000 clones, 85% occurring once. This material consisted of CD4+ or CD8+ T cells sorted from blood, taken in a trial of the OX40 agonist ivuxolimab. All receptors derive from an adult with an advanced solid tumor such as melanoma, head and neck, liver or kidney cancer. Each CDR3 is given with its conserved first and last residue. D genes are given only for firm matches. Rows give clone size only sometimes, using once, few, many, or a class for an expanded clone.

d_call,clone_size,j_call,v_call,cdr3_nt,cdr3_aa
.,.,TRBJ1-6,TRBV4-3,TGCGCCAGCAGCCAAACACCCGGACTTTATAATTCACCCCTCCACTTT,CASSQTPGLYNSPLHF
TRBD1,.,TRBJ2-7,TRBV10-1,TGCGCCAGAACGGACAGGTCCTACGAGCAGTACTTC,CARTDRSYEQYF
TRBD1,.,TRBJ1-5,TRBV19,TGTGCCAGTAGTATCGGGGACAGGGGGAGTCAGCCCCAGCATTTT,CASSIGDRGSQPQHF
.,.,TRBJ2-7,TRBV5-4,TGTGCCAGCAGCTTTGGGGGGCAGGGCCGAGGGCAGTACTTC,CASSFGGQGRGQYF
.,.,TRBJ2-1,TRBV30,TGTGCCTGGAGTTACCCGAATGAGCAGTTCTTC,CAWSYPNEQFF
.,.,TRBJ2-1,TRBV11-2,TGTGCCAGCAGCTTGGACCGTAACAATGAGCAGTTCTTC,CASSLDRNNEQFF
.,.,TRBJ2-2,TRBV7-8,TGTGCCAGCAGCACAAAAAGGGTCAACACCGGGGAGCTGTTTTTT,CASSTKRVNTGELFF
.,.,TRBJ1-2,TRBV18,TGTGCCAGCTCACCACTCCCGGACAGTATTCACTATGGCTACACCTTC,CASSPLPDSIHYGYTF
.,.,TRBJ1-3,TRBV10-3,TGTGCCATCAGTGAGTCACTCCCCCAGGACGGAAACACCATATATTTT,CAISESLPQDGNTIYF
.,.,TRBJ1-5,TRBV28,TGTGCCAGCAGTTTGGAGGGGCTCGGCAATCAGCCCCAGCATTTT,CASSLEGLGNQPQHF
.,.,TRBJ2-5,TRBV7-3,TGTGCCAGCAGCCCGGCGTCAGGCCCCCAGTACTTC,CASSPASGPQYF
.,.,TRBJ1-1,TRBV11-1,TGTGCCAGCAGCTTAGCTGGGACATCCCGGCACACTGAAGCTTTCTTT,CASSLAGTSRHTEAFF
.,.,TRBJ1-3,TRBV11-3,TGTGCCAGCAGCTTAGTACCTTGGGACACCATATATTTT,CASSLVPWDTIYF
.,.,TRBJ1-2,TRBV18,TGTGCCAGCTCGCCTGTACCGGAGGGTGGCTACACCTTC,CASSPVPEGGYTF
TRBD1,.,TRBJ2-2,TRBV5-4,TGTGCCAGCAGCTGGCAGGGGGCGCGGGCCGGGGAGCTGTTTTTT,CASSWQGARAGELFF
TRBD2,.,TRBJ2-5,TRBV4-3,TGCGTCAGTCGGGGGGGCGTAGAGACCCAGTACTTC,CVSRGGVETQYF
TRBD1,.,TRBJ1-3,TRBV6-5,TGTGCCAGCAGTTACCTCTCACAGGGGGCTGGAAACACCATATATTTT,CASSYLSQGAGNTIYF
.,.,TRBJ2-5,TRBV19,TGTGCCAGTAGTCCCCCAGGGAGGGGGGAGACCCAGTACTTC,CASSPPGRGETQYF
.,.,TRBJ1-3,TRBV9,TGTGCCAGCAGCGTAGCTAATATTGGGACGGTCTCTGGAAACACCATATATTTT,CASSVANIGTVSGNTIYF
TRBD1,few,TRBJ1-3,TRBV9,TGTGCCAGCAGCGCAGGACAGGGGGCTGGAAACACCATATATTTT,CASSAGQGAGNTIYF
.,.,TRBJ2-7,TRBV4-2,TGTGCCAGCAGCCAGCAAACCGGAGACGAGCAGTACTTC,CASSQQTGDEQYF
.,.,TRBJ2-7,TRBV6-1,TGTGCCAGCAGTGAACCGGGGTTGGGCTACGAGCAGTACTTC,CASSEPGLGYEQYF
TRBD2,.,TRBJ2-1,TRBV19,TGTGCCCTAAAAAGACTAGCGCACTACAATGAGCAGTTCTTC,CALKRLAHYNEQFF
.,.,TRBJ2-2,TRBV5-1,TGCGCCAGCAGCTCCAGGGGAAGCATGGGGGAGCTGTTTTTT,CASSSRGSMGELFF
.,.,TRBJ2-1,TRBV2,TGTGCCAGCATTTTGAGTAATGAGCAGTTCTTC,CASILSNEQFF
.,.,TRBJ2-7,TRBV5-1,TGCGCCAGCAGCTTGGACACCCATGGGGAGCAGTACTTC,CASSLDTHGEQYF
.,.,TRBJ2-2,TRBV28,TGTGCCAGCAGTTTTAGGGCGTGGGAGCTGTTTTTT,CASSFRAWELFF
.,.,TRBJ1-5,TRBV19,TGTGCCAGTAGTATTGAGGGCGGGCAGCCCCAGCATTTT,CASSIEGGQPQHF
.,.,TRBJ2-6,TRBV11-2,TGTGCCAGCAGCTTAGCCCACTCTGGGGCCAACGTCCTGACTTTC,CASSLAHSGANVLTF
.,.,TRBJ2-5,TRBV7-7,TGTGCCAGCAGCTTAGATAACAGGGAAAAGACCCAGTACTTC,CASSLDNREKTQYF
.,.,TRBJ2-5,TRBV6-1,TGTGCCAGCAGTGAAAACTCGGGCGGCAAAGAGACCCAGTACTTC,CASSENSGGKETQYF
.,few,TRBJ2-5,TRBV19,TGTGCCAGTAGGGGGTTACAAGAGACCCAGTACTTC,CASRGLQETQYF
.,.,TRBJ1-2,TRBV4-1,TGCGCCAGCAGCCAAGTATTACAGAGCTATGGCTACACCTTC,CASSQVLQSYGYTF
TRBD2,.,TRBJ2-1,TRBV29-1,TGCAGCGCCACGGGGGGGCCGAACTACAATGAGCAGTTCTTC,CSATGGPNYNEQFF
.,once,TRBJ2-5,TRBV5-4,TGTGCCAGCAGCGTCTCCGGGACCAGAAGGGAGACCCAGTACTTC,CASSVSGTRRETQYF
.,.,TRBJ2-7,TRBV6-1,TGTGCCAGCAATCAAGACAGTACCTACGAGCAGTACTTC,CASNQDSTYEQYF
.,.,TRBJ2-6,TRBV5-1,TGCGCCAGCATGAGGACAGTCGGGGCCAACGTCCTGACTTTC,CASMRTVGANVLTF
.,once,TRBJ2-2,TRBV11-2,TGTGCCAGCAGTCCGTCCCGGGCAACCGGGGAGCTGTTTTTT,CASSPSRATGELFF
.,.,TRBJ2-7,TRBV18,TGTGCCAGCTCAGTGGAACTAGAGGGCGAGCAGTACTTC,CASSVELEGEQYF
.,.,TRBJ1-1,TRBV18,TGTGCCAGCTCACCAATAACTCAGACTTGGGACACTGAAGCTTTCTTT,CASSPITQTWDTEAFF
.,.,TRBJ2-2,TRBV28,TGTGCCAGCAGTTTAGGTCCAGGGAACACCGGGGAGCTGTTTTTT,CASSLGPGNTGELFF
.,.,TRBJ2-5,TRBV28,TGTGCCAGCAGCGGATACCCACAAGAGACCCAGTACTTC,CASSGYPQETQYF